These 14 T cell receptor beta chains originate from one sample sequenced in a study of blood T cell repertoires in COVID-19. Profiling relied on immunoSEQ multiplex PCR, and the TCRdb table lists in-frame clones only, not all of them. The sample lists around 57,000 clones, around 86% occurring once. Material: peripheral blood. Receptors originate from a man in his fifties with active COVID-19.

This chain uses TRBV27 with TRBJ1-1; 8 bases are shared with TRBD1. V trimming: 4 bases; J trimming: 3 bases; junction bases outside the gene matches: 4. The CDR3 length is 14 residues. Germline CDR1 is MNHEY and CDR2 is SMNVEV (reference sequence). The CDR3 protein is CASSSQGAHTEAFF. As DNA, the CDR3 is TGTGCCAGCAGTTCCCAGGGGGCTCACACTGAAGCTTTCTTT.

The table lists this clone with a count of one. The chain recombines TRBV9 with TRBJ1-6, with 8 bases that match TRBD1. This CDR3 region has 17 residues. In germline, CDR1 is SGDLS, CDR2 YYNGEE. The V segment lost 3 bases and the J segment 2 bases; nucleotides outside the gene matches: 7. CDR3 sequence (DNA): TGTGCCAGCAGCGGAAAGGACAGGGCTACCTATAATTCACCCCTCCACTTT. It yields the protein CASSGKDRATYNSPLHF.

This chain joins TRBV4-2 and TRBJ1-6, with D perhaps matching TRBD1 (5 bases). This CDR3 comprises 15 residues. CDR1 and CDR2 from the germline V gene are LGHNA and YNFKEQ. The ends were cut back, 0 bases at V and 6 bases at J, with 9 bases in the middle. The CDR3 DNA follows: TGTGCCAGCAGCCAAGACGCGGGACGTAATTCACCCCTCCACTTT. Translated: CASSQDAGRNSPLHF.

The rearrangement links TRBV19 to TRBJ1-5, with D hard to call. This CDR3 is built from 15 residues. The germline gives CDR1 LNHDA, CDR2 SQIVND (reference sequence). V lost 8 bases to trimming and J lost 0 bases, with 14 bases between them. The DNA for the CDR3 is TGTGCCAGTGGGAAGAGGGAGGCTAGCAATCAGCCCCAGCATTTT. This encodes CASGKREASNQPQHF.

This clone was counted once. V is TRBV5-3 and J is TRBJ1-3; possible D gene TRBD1, 6 bases. TRBV5-3 is an ORF for which the function is uncertain. The CDR3 is 15 amino acids. The ends were cut back, 4 bases at V and 3 bases at J, with 14 bases in the middle. CDR3 sequence reads: CARSPDSFSGNTIYF. The CDR3 region has the DNA TGTGCCAGAAGCCCGGACAGTTTTAGTGGAAACACCATATATTTT.

V and J are TRBV7-2 and TRBJ2-5, with 7 bases matching TRBD2. The germline V gene encodes CDR1 SGHTA and CDR2 FQGNSA. Germline trimming cut 1 base from V and 4 bases from J; bases unmatched to any gene: 9. The CDR3 is 16 amino acids. CDR3 protein: CASSLVGSGAAETQYF. DNA for the CDR3: TGTGCCAGCAGCTTAGTAGGCAGCGGGGCGGCAGAGACCCAGTACTTC. The full variable domain, rest sourced from reference TRBV7-2 and TRBJ2-5, is GAGVSQSPSNKVTEKGKDVELRCDPISGHTALYWYRQSLGQGLEFLIYFQGNSAPDKSGLPSDRFSAERTGGSVSTLTIQRTQQEDSAVYLCASSLVGSGAAETQYFGPGTRLLVL.

The J gene is TRBJ1-5, the V gene TRBV29-1; D is ambiguous. The V gene's germline CDR1 is SQVTM and CDR2 ANQGSEA. The CDR3 has 13 residues. V lost 6 bases to trimming and J lost 4 bases, with 13 bases between them. The CDR3: CSVGHTPNQPQHF. CDR3 in DNA: TGCAGCGTGGGCCACACCCCGAATCAGCCCCAGCATTTT.

This chain joins TRBV3-1 (or the pseudogene TRBV3-2) and TRBJ2-5; maybe TRBD2 (7 bases). The CDR3 runs to 14 residues. CDR1 is LGHDT and CDR2 is YNNKEL in the germline V gene (reference sequence). The V and J ends lost 4 bases and 3 bases respectively, with 12 bases between them. The CDR3 sequence: CASSRRGAEETQYF. Written as DNA, the CDR3 is TGTGCCAGCAGCCGACGGGGGGCGGAAGAGACCCAGTACTTC.

The V call is TRBV19, the J call TRBJ2-1, with D possibly TRBD2 on 5 matching bases. The CDR3 sequence is 16 residues long. Germline V lookup: CDR1 LNHDA, CDR2 SQIVND (reference sequence). Between the trimmed V and J ends, which lost 4 bases and 1 base, there was a span of 14 bases. The CDR3 region is CASSTPEVLSYNEQFF. The CDR3 bases are TGTGCCAGTAGTACCCCGGAGGTTTTATCCTACAATGAGCAGTTCTTC.

CDR3 loop: CASSLSGGGDYEQYF. The CDR3 nucleotides are TGCGCCAGCAGCTTGTCCGGCGGAGGGGATTACGAGCAGTACTTC. This chain connects TRBV5-1 to TRBJ2-7; D is possibly TRBD2 (6 bases). This CDR3 contains 15 residues. Germline values: CDR1 SGHRS, CDR2 YFSETQ. The ends were cut back, 1 base at V and 4 bases at J, with 15 bases in the middle.

The CDR3: CASSQARAVSYEQYF. The DNA for the CDR3 is TGCGCCAGCAGCCAAGCGAGGGCGGTCTCCTACGAGCAGTACTTC. The V and J genes are TRBV4-1 and TRBJ2-7, with a weak D call TRBD2 (5 bases). CDR3 length: 15 residues. Germline CDR1 is MGHRA and CDR2 is YSYEKL. Trimming took 1 base from V and 0 from J, leaving 10 bases between them.

This chain links TRBV24-1 with TRBJ2-5; tentatively, D is TRBD2 (5 bases). The germline CDR1 and CDR2 sequences are KGHDR and SFDVKD. Trimming cost V 0 bases and J 5 bases, with 12 bases left between them. The CDR3 covers 15 residues. The CDR3 protein is CATSDLRGSQETQYF. The CDR3 bases are TGTGCCACCAGTGATTTGCGAGGGTCTCAGGAGACCCAGTACTTC.

The chain links TRBV4-2 to TRBJ2-7; a weak D match, TRBD1 (6 bases). Germline values: CDR1 LGHNA, CDR2 YNFKEQ. The length of the CDR3 is 14 residues. Trimming removed 0 bases at V and 3 bases at J, with 9 bases between. In DNA form, the CDR3 reads TGTGCCAGCAGCCAAGATAGGGGGTTCTACGAGCAGTACTTC. Encoded protein: CASSQDRGFYEQYF.

Concerning this clone itself: A junction end diverges from the germline sequence, so it may reflect a read error. The CDR3 loop is CAWSLRGQRPSF. The CDR3 DNA is TGTGCCTGGAGTTTGAGGGGACAGCGCCCAAGTTTC. This chain joins TRBV30 and TRBJ2-7; 7 nucleotides match TRBD1. Looked up from germline, CDR1 is GTSNPN and CDR2 is SVGIG (reference sequence). The length of the CDR3 is 12 residues.